This T cell receptor beta chain was identified in a study of human T cells and chemical hapten exposure. The study's findings and limits: Donor immune responses may differ from healthy people's, since all donors had alopecia. DPC sensitization did not alter TCRs above 1 in 1000 frequency.

Time point defined: pre-sensitization, week 0. Treatment of the sample: therapeutic diphenylcyclopropenone sensitization with weekly scalp DPC. Germline V CDR1 and CDR2: MNHEY, SMNVEV (reference sequence). CDR3 length: 16 amino acids. The V end was cut by 4 bases, the J end by 0 bases, with 10 bases between. TCRdb called the RACE reads again in MiXCR, with one record for every CDR3 protein. The sample yields around 250,000 distinct CDR3 sequences, about 8.6% seen once. This clonotype appeared a few times. Its antigen is not known. This receptor was obtained from a middle-aged woman with alopecia areata. Some clones in this sample may be carry-over from other donors' samples. The J gene is TRBJ1-6, the V gene TRBV27; D call uncertain. Source: whole blood, taken in connection with sensitization to the hapten diphenylcyclopropenone (DPC). The DNA of the CDR3 is TGTGCCAGCAGTTCCCCGACTAGCTCCTATAATTCACCCCTCCACTTT. Its translation is CASSSPTSSYNSPLHF.